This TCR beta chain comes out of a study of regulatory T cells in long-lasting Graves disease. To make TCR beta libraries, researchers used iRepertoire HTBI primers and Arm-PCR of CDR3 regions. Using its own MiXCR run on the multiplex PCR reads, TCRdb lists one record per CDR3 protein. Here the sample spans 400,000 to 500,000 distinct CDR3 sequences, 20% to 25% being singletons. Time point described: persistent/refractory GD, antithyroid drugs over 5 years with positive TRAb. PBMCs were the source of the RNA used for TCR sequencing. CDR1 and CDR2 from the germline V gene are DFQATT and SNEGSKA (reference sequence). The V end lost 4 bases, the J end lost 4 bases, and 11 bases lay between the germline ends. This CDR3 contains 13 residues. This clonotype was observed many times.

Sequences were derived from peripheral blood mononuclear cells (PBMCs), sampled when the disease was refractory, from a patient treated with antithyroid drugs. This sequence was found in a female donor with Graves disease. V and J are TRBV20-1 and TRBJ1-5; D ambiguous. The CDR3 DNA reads TGCAGTGCTATCACCGACGGAAATCAGCCCCAGCATTTT. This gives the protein CSAITDGNQPQHF.